These T cell receptor beta chains were read from a single sample in a study of CD8 T cells in Susac syndrome. MiXCR was run by TCRdb on the immunoSEQ multiplex PCR reads, yielding one entry per CDR3 protein. Of 150,000 or so distinct CDR3 sequences in the sample, about 91% were seen once. The sample comprised CD4+ T cells from PBMCs. Receptors originate from a human donor in good health. The CDR3 runs from the conserved cysteine through the conserved F or W. D genes are given only for firm matches. Part of the rows lack a size; the others show once, few, many or a class for expanded clones.

J	D	V	size	CDR3	DNA
TRBJ1-6	TRBD1	TRBV20-1	.	CSASGTDNSPLHF	TGCAGTGCTAGTGGGACAGACAATTCACCCCTCCACTTT
TRBJ2-2	.	TRBV6-1	.	CASGFQGSGELFF	TGTGCCAGCGGTTTCCAGGGCTCCGGGGAGCTGTTTTTT
TRBJ2-5	TRBD2	TRBV7-9	once	CASSPQTSGRAPQYF	TGTGCCAGCAGCCCCCAGACTAGCGGGAGGGCCCCCCAGTACTTC
TRBJ2-2	.	TRBV19	.	CASSGGPTGELFF	TGTGCCAGTAGCGGGGGGCCCACCGGGGAGCTGTTTTTT
TRBJ2-5	.	TRBV5-4	.	CASSSRGLQETQYF	TGTGCCAGCAGCTCCCGGGGACTCCAAGAGACCCAGTACTTC
TRBJ2-1	TRBD2	TRBV20-1	.	CSATVPAGGYNEQFF	TGCAGTGCTACGGTTCCAGCGGGGGGATACAATGAGCAGTTCTTC
TRBJ1-5	.	TRBV20-1	.	CSARGYRNQPQHF	TGCAGTGCTCGCGGATACAGAAATCAGCCCCAGCATTTT
TRBJ1-2	.	TRBV19	.	CASSSGTIDYGYTF	TGTGCCAGTAGTAGTGGAACGATCGACTATGGCTACACCTTC
TRBJ2-7	.	TRBV7-3	.	CASSLGTGPQYF	TGTGCCAGCAGCCTAGGCACGGGACCTCAGTACTTC
TRBJ2-7	.	TRBV6-1	once	CASNSGTVSEQYF	TGTGCCAGCAACTCCGGGACGGTAAGCGAGCAGTACTTC
TRBJ2-1	.	TRBV12-5	.	CASGFSGNEQFF	TGTGCTAGTGGTTTCTCCGGGAATGAGCAGTTCTTC
TRBJ2-7	.	TRBV12-3/TRBV12-4	once	CASSHMGLDYEQYF	TGTGCCAGCAGTCATATGGGACTGGACTACGAGCAGTACTTC
TRBJ2-3	.	TRBV9	.	CASSDRSGDTQYF	TGTGCCAGCAGCGATCGGAGCGGGGATACGCAGTATTTT
TRBJ1-2	TRBD1	TRBV4-3	.	CASSRAGTASNYGYTF	TGCGCCAGCAGCCGAGCCGGGACAGCTAGTAACTATGGCTACACCTTC
TRBJ1-3	.	TRBV20-1	.	CSAPKPSGNTIYF	TGCAGTGCCCCGAAACCTTCTGGAAACACCATATATTTT
TRBJ1-1	.	TRBV2	once	CASSEAQEGRRAFF	TGTGCCAGCAGTGAAGCGCAAGAGGGCCGACGAGCTTTCTTT
TRBJ2-5	TRBD2	TRBV7-2	.	CASSLGLAIETQYF	TGTGCCAGCAGCTTAGGACTAGCGATAGAGACCCAGTACTTC
TRBJ1-1	.	TRBV13	.	CASSVGQWGGPEAFF	TGTGCCAGCAGCGTAGGACAGTGGGGGGGGCCTGAAGCTTTCTTT
TRBJ2-6	.	TRBV4-1	.	CASSQGNGYSGANVLTF	TGCGCCAGCAGCCAAGGGAACGGGTACTCTGGGGCCAACGTCCTGACTTTC
TRBJ2-5	TRBD2	TRBV28	.	CASSFLAGGRETQYF	TGTGCCAGCAGTTTTCTAGCGGGGGGCCGAGAGACCCAGTACTTC
TRBJ2-7	TRBD1	TRBV28	.	CASSLGRGRRYEQYF	TGTGCCAGCAGTTTAGGCAGGGGGCGCAGGTACGAGCAGTACTTC
TRBJ2-2	.	TRBV6-2/TRBV6-3	.	CASRPSTGELFF	TGTGCCAGCAGGCCTTCCACCGGGGAGCTGTTTTTT
TRBJ2-1	.	TRBV20-1	.	CSVPGVWNYNEQFF	TGCAGTGTCCCGGGGGTGTGGAACTACAATGAGCAGTTCTTC
TRBJ2-3	.	TRBV6-5	.	CASSRGGWADTQYF	TGTGCCAGCAGTCGAGGGGGATGGGCAGATACGCAGTATTTT
TRBJ2-1	TRBD1	TRBV3-1	.	CASSPGTEFYNEQFF	TGTGCCAGCAGCCCGGGGACAGAGTTCTACAATGAGCAGTTCTTC
TRBJ2-7	.	TRBV28	.	CASIRGLWSSYEQYF	TGTGCCAGCATTCGGGGACTCTGGAGCTCCTACGAGCAGTACTTC
TRBJ2-7	TRBD1	TRBV6-5	.	CAASGDRGLEQYF	TGTGCCGCCTCGGGGGACAGGGGGCTCGAGCAGTACTTC
TRBJ2-7	.	TRBV28	.	CASSFMLVGNSYEQYF	TGTGCCAGCAGTTTTATGCTGGTCGGAAATTCCTACGAGCAGTACTTC
TRBJ1-1	.	TRBV20-1	.	CSARTAYTEAFF	TGCAGTGCTAGGACAGCCTACACTGAAGCTTTCTTT
TRBJ2-1	.	TRBV2	.	CASTREIYEQFF	TGTGCCAGCACGAGGGAAATATATGAGCAGTTCTTC
TRBJ2-7	TRBD2	TRBV11-2	.	CASSGSGGVGYEQYF	TGTGCCAGCAGCGGTAGCGGGGGGGTGGGTTACGAGCAGTACTTC
TRBJ1-5	TRBD1	TRBV20-1	.	CSAMTGLSNQPQHF	TGCAGTGCTATGACAGGGCTTAGCAATCAGCCCCAGCATTTT
TRBJ2-4	.	TRBV9	once	CASSVGPEAKNIQYF	TGTGCCAGCAGCGTAGGCCCGGAAGCCAAAAACATTCAGTACTTC
TRBJ1-4	.	TRBV6-5	.	CASSYGISEKNEKLFF	TGTGCCAGCAGTTACGGGATCTCGGAGAAAAATGAAAAACTGTTTTTT
TRBJ1-6	TRBD1	TRBV30	.	CAWGQGLNSPLHF	TGTGCCTGGGGACAGGGCCTTAATTCACCCCTCCACTTT
TRBJ1-1	.	TRBV3-1	.	CASSQDSLMNTEAFF	TGTGCCAGCAGCCAGGACAGCCTCATGAACACTGAAGCTTTCTTT
TRBJ2-1	.	TRBV7-9	.	CASRSRVLGGFHEQFF	TGTGCCAGCAGATCAAGGGTGTTAGGGGGTTTCCATGAGCAGTTCTTC
TRBJ2-1	.	TRBV2	once	CASRGSSRSNEQFF	TGTGCCAGCAGGGGCAGCTCCAGGTCGAATGAGCAGTTCTTC
TRBJ2-3	TRBD2	TRBV18	.	CASSPQLAGGGTDTQYF	TGTGCCAGCTCACCTCAGCTAGCGGGGGGCGGCACAGATACGCAGTATTTT
TRBJ1-4	.	TRBV23-1	.	CASSQWGPTNEKLFF	TGCGCCAGCAGTCAATGGGGCCCAACTAATGAAAAACTGTTTTTT
TRBJ2-5	.	TRBV7-9	.	CASSLEIGPRETQYF	TGTGCCAGCAGCTTAGAAATTGGGCCGCGGGAGACCCAGTACTTC
TRBJ2-7	.	TRBV20-1	.	CSARLQGTYEQYF	TGCAGTGCTAGATTACAGGGAACCTACGAGCAGTACTTC
TRBJ2-3	.	TRBV19	.	CASSERDTQYF	TGTGCCAGTAGCGAGAGGGATACGCAGTATTTT
TRBJ1-3	.	TRBV24-1	once	CATSDEGNTIYF	TGTGCCACCAGTGACGAAGGAAACACCATATATTTT
TRBJ2-7	TRBD1	TRBV25-1	.	CASSEVGDRGNEQYF	TGTGCCAGCAGTGAAGTAGGGGACAGGGGAAACGAGCAGTACTTC
TRBJ2-4	TRBD1	TRBV7-9	.	CASSPHGTGGRGF	TGTGCCAGCAGCCCTCATGGGACAGGGGGTAGAGGCTTC
TRBJ2-1	TRBD2	TRBV7-9	.	CASSSRGSGSSYNEQFF	TGTGCCAGCAGCTCCCGGGGTAGCGGGAGCTCCTACAATGAGCAGTTCTTC
TRBJ1-6	.	TRBV9	few	CASSVSGQSSYNSPLHF	TGTGCCAGCAGCGTCTCGGGCCAGAGCTCCTATAATTCACCCCTCCACTTT
TRBJ1-2	.	TRBV30	.	CAWSVAGGALYTF	TGTGCCTGGAGTGTCGCGGGGGGCGCTCTCTACACCTTC
TRBJ2-3	.	TRBV19	.	CASSYADTQYF	TGTGCCAGTAGTTATGCAGATACGCAGTATTTT
TRBJ2-3	TRBD1	TRBV20-1	.	CSARPRTGADTQYF	TGCAGTGCTAGACCACGGACAGGGGCTGATACGCAGTATTTT
TRBJ2-7	.	TRBV12-3/TRBV12-4	.	CASSQLSYEQYF	TGTGCCAGCAGCCAACTATCCTACGAGCAGTACTTC
TRBJ2-7	.	TRBV6-5	.	CASSLFESAPTYEQYF	TGTGCCAGCAGTCTATTCGAATCGGCACCAACCTACGAGCAGTACTTC
TRBJ2-2	TRBD1	TRBV10-2	.	CASSATGVSGELFF	TGCGCCAGCAGTGCTACAGGGGTATCCGGGGAGCTGTTTTTT
TRBJ2-3	.	TRBV4-1	.	CASSKGEGGLADTQYF	TGCGCCAGCAGCAAAGGTGAGGGTGGATTGGCAGATACGCAGTATTTT
TRBJ2-7	.	TRBV9	.	CASSVWGEGREQYF	TGTGCCAGCAGCGTATGGGGCGAGGGTAGGGAGCAGTACTTC
TRBJ1-3	.	TRBV25-1	few	CASSPGHGNTIYF	TGTGCCAGCAGTCCGGGCCACGGAAACACCATATATTTT
TRBJ1-5	TRBD1	TRBV7-2	.	CASSWTGVQPQHF	TGTGCCAGCAGCTGGACAGGGGTTCAGCCCCAGCATTTT
TRBJ2-3	TRBD2	TRBV4-3	.	CASSQEGSGGNTQYF	TGCGCCAGCAGCCAAGAAGGTAGCGGGGGCAATACGCAGTATTTT